One and the same sample provided the 9 T cell receptor beta chains below, sequenced in a study of naive CD8 T cells in extremely preterm neonates. Profiling relied on immunoSEQ multiplex PCR, and the TCRdb table lists in-frame clones only, not all of them. The sample includes a few thousand clones, around 97% of them seen just once. Sequenced: naive CD8+ T cells from blood. The receptors were sampled from a human donor in good health.

The rearrangement links TRBV27 to TRBJ1-1; 7 bases fit TRBD1. Germline loops: CDR1 MNHEY, CDR2 SMNVEV (reference sequence). The CDR3 loop spans 14 amino acids. V dropped 7 bases and J dropped 5; count of bases not matched to a gene: 10. DNA of the CDR3: TGTGCCAGCACCACGACAGGGAGTAGTACTGAAGCTTTCTTT. This sequence encodes CASTTTGSSTEAFF.

The chain links TRBV28 to TRBJ2-7, with 10 nucleotides matching TRBD2. Germline values: CDR1 MDHEN, CDR2 SYDVKM. The CDR3 is 14 residues long. V lost 6 bases to trimming and J lost 2 bases; unmatched junction nucleotides: 4. Here the CDR3 DNA reads TGTGCCAGCAGAACTAGCGGGGATACCTACGAGCAGTACGTC. Its translation is CASRTSGDTYEQYV.

The CDR3 is CASSLGPGTGDQETQYF. The DNA for the CDR3 is TGTGCCAGCAGTTTAGGGCCAGGCACAGGGGACCAAGAGACCCAGTACTTC. The chain joins TRBV27 to TRBJ2-5; TRBD1 matches at 7 bases. CDR3 length: 17 amino acids. In germline, CDR1 is MNHEY, CDR2 SMNVEV (reference sequence). After removal of 2 bases from V and 0 bases from J, the junction contained 9 bases not matched to a gene.

V is TRBV4-1 and J is TRBJ2-2, with TRBD2 as a possible D gene (6 bases). V lost 4 bases, J lost 9 bases, and 12 bases lay in between. Germline CDR1 MGHRA, CDR2 YSYEKL. The CDR3 is 13 amino acids. The CDR3 reads CASSLRRGRELFF. The CDR3 DNA sequence: TGCGCCAGCAGCCTAAGGAGGGGCCGGGAGCTGTTTTTT.

The V and J genes are TRBV6-1 and TRBJ2-3; D not certain. The germline CDR1 and CDR2 sequences are MNHNS and SASEGT. The V and J ends lost 7 bases and 5 bases respectively, with 10 bases between them. The CDR3 totals 12 residues. The CDR3 region is CASTPVRDTQYF. CDR3 nucleotide sequence: TGTGCCAGCACACCGGTTAGAGATACGCAGTATTTT.

Written as DNA, the CDR3 is TGTGCCAGCACCAAGGACAGCTCAACAACTAATGAAAAACTGTTTTTT. Encoded protein: CASTKDSSTTNEKLFF. The chain couples TRBV2 to TRBJ1-4; D possibly corresponds to TRBD1 (6 bases). V shed 7 bases and J shed 0 bases, with 15 bases lying between them. This CDR3 is built from 16 residues. Looked up from germline, CDR1 is SNHLY and CDR2 is FYNNEI.

The V gene is TRBV21-1, the J gene TRBJ1-1. TRBV21-1 is designated a pseudogene. CDR3 length: 14 amino acids. The chain's CDR3 is CASSKRDLNTEAFF. The CDR3 bases are TGTGCCAGCAGCAAACGGGATTTGAACACTGAAGCTTTCTTT.

The chain couples TRBV19 to TRBJ2-7; tentatively, D is TRBD1 (5 bases). The CDR3 runs 14 residues. The V gene's germline CDR1 is LNHDA and CDR2 SQIVND (reference sequence). This CDR3 reads CASSTAGHSYEQYF. Written as DNA, the CDR3 is TGTGCGAGTTCCACGGCAGGGCACTCCTACGAGCAGTACTTC.

V usage is TRBV27 and J usage is TRBJ1-6, with a tentative D call TRBD1 (5 bases). The length of the CDR3 is 14 residues. CDR1 is MNHEY, CDR2 SMNVEV, per germline (reference sequence). Trimming removed 3 bases from V and 7 bases from J, with 10 bases in between. For the CDR3, the DNA is TGTGCCAGCAGTTTCGGGGGGTTCAATTCACCCCTCCACTTT. It encodes CASSFGGFNSPLHF.